This T cell receptor (beta chain) was profiled in a study of T-cell memory formation after mild COVID-19 (dated by TCRdb to the early 2020s). Concerning the study at large: TCR sequence clusters from the two donors were found to be largely donor specific. T-cell clones expanding and contracting after mild COVID-19 in two donors were tracked by longitudinal TCRalpha and TCRbeta repertoire sequencing. Two young, previously healthy adult volunteers made up the cohort, one male and one female. Study-level results and caveats: The second-wave clones that peaked on day 37 were not confirmed to be SARS-CoV-2 specific. Only a couple of mild cases were covered by the study, and larger cohorts that include severe cases with pre-infection samples were considered necessary. Clones contracting from day 15 to 85 had balanced CD4/CD8 phenotypes, while a second wave expanding from day 15 to 37 was biased towards CD4+. Some responding clones were detected in pre-infection memory, which suggested that pre-existing cross-reactive memory T cells had joined the SARS-CoV-2 response. Contracting CD4+ clones appeared mostly in the CM and EM memory subsets, whereas CD8+ clones were enriched in EMRA.

For sequencing, an Illumina NovaSeq 6000 was employed. TCRalpha and TCRbeta cDNA libraries were constructed by 5'RACE with constant-segment primers, with sample barcodes and unique molecular identifiers being introduced. Trizol reagent was used to extract RNA from every sample. Libraries were amplified in two PCR steps, with a second sample barcode and Illumina TruSeq adapters added in the second step. Sequencing of the libraries was done on an Illumina NovaSeq, producing 2 x 150 bp paired-end reads. The original methods were these. The reads were demultiplexed and collapsed into UMI-guided consensus sequences using migec v1.2.7. With mixcr v2.1.11, UMI consensuses were aligned to TRA and TRB V and J templates and assembled into clonotypes. A clonotype was counted as expanded or contracted only when both edgeR and NoisET called the clonotype significant, with the noise models trained on biological replicates. For edgeR calls, the thresholds were a false discovery rate-adjusted p below 0.01 and a log2 fold-change of 1. As an exploratory analysis of dynamics, max-normalized trajectories of the 1000 most abundant clonotypes were examined by PCA with hierarchical clustering. Separately sequenced CD4+ and CD8+ repertoires were used to assign the CD4 or CD8 phenotype of responding clones. TCRdb itself trimmed the public reads at Q25 with fastp, ran MiXCR and retained productive beta chains. Entries that share a CDR3 protein sequence are merged under the most common genes and DNA. Here the V and J calls rest on TCRdb's processing, not on the authors' analysis. In this sample the table shows approximately 260,000 distinct CDR3 sequences, more than 15% of which occur a single time. Jointly, the top ten make up approximately 22% of the sample.

The CDR3 holds 14 amino acids from the cysteine to the phenylalanine. The only DNA kept is the CDR3, 42 bases in frame from the first base. CDR1 and CDR2, per the germline V gene, are LGHNA and YNFKEQ. The germline V end is reduced by 3 bases and the J end by 5 bases; junction bases left unmatched: 2. Remarks on this clonotype: It lacks a known antigen. Base qualities are not provided; no much larger clone lies one nucleotide away.

Ficoll-Paque density gradient centrifugation was the method used to isolate PBMCs. The V and J genes are TRBV4-2 and TRBJ2-1, and TRBD2 aligns with 9 junction nucleotides. Material: PBMCs or a T cell subset sorted from them (not recorded which). The sequence derives from a man aged 18 to 30 who had mild COVID-19 (a few samples of this study predate the infection). The sample titles of this study are shuffled in the database, so cell type and time point are left out; the donor was told from shared clones. The DNA reads as follows: TGTGCCAGCAGCCAGGGCGGGGGGGACAATGAGCAGTTCTTC. Its product reads: CASSQGGGDNEQFF.